This TCR beta chain came from a study of shared clonotypes between healthy human individuals. Whole-study findings and limits: Exclusively blood specimens were collected; tissue repertoires likely differ.

Worth noting for this clone: Its cognate antigen is unknown.

Deep-level assay runs were performed. The authors ran unsorted PBMC replicate PCRs on approximately 300 ng DNA, approximately 31,000 T cell genomes. Unsorted PBMCs provided DNA that was sequenced on ten immunoSEQ deep assay plates. Assay used: immunoSEQ multiplex PCR; TCRdb lists only in-frame clones, some missing. The sample comprises approximately 500,000 clones, 75% to 80% of which are singletons, and approximately 13% rests with the top ten. CDR1 MNHEY and CDR2 SMNVEV come from the germline V gene (reference sequence). Trimming pared 5 bases from V and 5 bases from J, leaving 12 bases between. The CDR3 spans 13 residues.

Sequencing input: PBMCs. The sequence derives from a woman aged 35 to 49 in good health. Some clones in this sample may be carry-over from other donors' samples. The rearrangement joins TRBV27 to TRBJ2-5; a weak D match, TRBD1 (6 bases). The CDR3 region has the DNA TGTGCCAGCAGTCACAGGGTTGGGGAGACCCAGTACTTC. Translated: CASSHRVGETQYF.